The 31 T cell receptor beta chains below all came from one sample that was sequenced in a study of T-cell reconstitution after alpha-beta-depleted transplantation in children. It was with unique molecular identifiers that the TCRbeta library was prepared. Via MiXCR, TCRdb re-called the PCR reads, giving one row per CDR3 protein. The profile shows 200,000 to 250,000 distinct CDR3 sequences, roughly 8.2% of them singletons. Sequencing was performed on PBMCs, mostly from graft donor cells, taken 180 days after TCRalphabeta/CD19-depleted stem cell transplant. The receptors were sampled from a male patient younger than 18 who had a stem cell transplant for acute lymphoblastic leukemia, so the T cells may come from the graft donor.

This clonotype was observed at least ten times. CDR3 DNA: TGTGCCAGCAGCTCCGGACAGGGCCAGTACTTC. Translating it yields CASSSGQGQYF. The rearrangement uses TRBV13 and TRBJ2-5; 8 bases fit TRBD1. Trimming cost V 4 bases and J 10 bases; bases outside gene matches: 2. This CDR3 region has 11 residues. Germline CDR1 and CDR2: PRHDT and FYEKMQ (reference sequence).

Concerning this clonotype itself: Possible read error: a much larger clone is one base away. This chain uses TRBV12-3 or TRBV12-4 with TRBJ2-5, with 7 bases matching TRBD2. CDR3 size: 15 residues. This CDR3 is CASTPFGGLQETHYF. The CDR3 coding sequence is TGTGCCAGCACTCCCTTCGGGGGGTTACAAGAGACCCATTACTTC.

This clonotype was seen many times. The chain uses TRBV3-1 and TRBJ2-5; perhaps D is TRBD1 or TRBD2 (5 bases each). Germline loops: CDR1 LGHDT, CDR2 YNNKEL (reference sequence). Trimming removed 4 bases at V and 5 bases at J, with 11 bases between. This CDR3 has 13 residues. CDR3 bases: TGTGCCAGCAGCCGTTTAGGGGAGGAGACCCAGTACTTC. It specifies CASSRLGEETQYF.

In this sample, this clonotype turned up many times. V is TRBV7-9 and J is TRBJ2-7, with D maybe TRBD1 (6 bases). The CDR3 is 12 amino acids. Germline assignment: CDR1 SEHNR and CDR2 FQNEAQ (reference sequence). The germline V and J ends were trimmed by 3 bases and 6 bases, with 9 bases remaining between them. CDR3 sequence (DNA): TGTGCCAGCAGCTTCCGGGACACCGAGCAGTACTTC. This gives the protein CASSFRDTEQYF. The whole variable domain, remainder taken from reference TRBV7-9 and TRBJ2-7, is DTGVSQNPRHKITKRGQNVTFRCDPISEHNRLYWYRQTLGQGPEFLTYFQNEAQLEKSRLLSDRFSAERPKGSFSTLEIQRTEQGDSAMYLCASSFRDTEQYFGPGTRLTVT.

This clonotype was detected ten times or more. The chain uses TRBV5-1 and TRBJ2-3, with a weak D call TRBD2 (6 bases). Germline CDR1 SGHRS, CDR2 YFSETQ. V lost 7 bases to trimming and J lost 1 base, with 10 bases between them. The CDR3 covers 13 residues. The CDR3 bases are TGCGCCAGCTATTCGGGAGGCACAGATACGCAGTATTTT. Protein product: CASYSGGTDTQYF.

This clonotype was recorded at least ten times. This chain uses TRBV6-2 or TRBV6-3 with TRBJ2-3; 9 bases map to TRBD1. J lost 2 bases, V lost 5 bases, and 5 bases had no gene match. This CDR3 comprises 15 residues. Germline values: CDR1 MNHEY, CDR2 SVGEGT. The CDR3 loop reads CASSEQGAFTDTQYF. The CDR3 bases are TGTGCCAGCAGTGAACAGGGGGCCTTCACAGATACGCAGTATTTT.

This clonotype was seen many times. The V gene is TRBV6-1, the J gene TRBJ1-5, with D uncertain. CDR3 length: 15 residues. CDR1 MNHNS and CDR2 SASEGT come from the germline V gene. With 5 bases removed from V and 6 bases from J, the gap between germline ends came to 17 bases. The CDR3 DNA sequence: TGTGCCAGCAGTAACAGCGGGCAATTGGGTCAGCCCCAGCATTTT. Translating it yields CASSNSGQLGQPQHF.

This clonotype was counted at least ten times. The chain is built from TRBV24-1 and TRBJ2-3, with 7 bases lining up with TRBD2. Trimming at V came to 4 bases and at J to 1 base, leaving 10 bases not matched to a gene. CDR1 is KGHDR, CDR2 SFDVKD, per germline. This CDR3 contains 17 residues. The CDR3 reads CATSDRRRGGCTDTQYF. The CDR3 DNA sequence: TGTGCCACCAGTGACCGGCGACGGGGAGGGTGCACAGATACGCAGTATTTT.

This clonotype came up many times. This chain links TRBV2 with TRBJ2-2, with D unresolved. The V and J ends lost 3 bases and 5 bases respectively, with 7 bases between them. In germline, CDR1 is SNHLY, CDR2 FYNNEI. This CDR3 region has 13 residues. The CDR3 here is CASSDRSTGELFF. CDR3 coding DNA: TGTGCCAGCAGTGATCGGTCGACCGGGGAGCTGTTTTTT.

Only a few counts were recorded for this clonotype. This sequence joins TRBV19 and TRBJ2-3, with 9 bases matching TRBD2. Germline V gene data show CDR1 as LNHDA and CDR2 as SQIVND (reference sequence). CDR3 length equals 18 residues. The V gene end was trimmed by 1 base and the J gene end by 6 bases; junction bases not matched to a gene: 14. CDR3 nucleotide sequence: TGTGCCAGTAGTATAGCTCTAGGGGCTAGCGGGATCCGGGATACGCAGTATTTT. This sequence encodes CASSIALGASGIRDTQYF.

This clonotype was counted ten times or more. As DNA, the CDR3 is TGTGCCAGCAGTTATGGTCCTAGTGCCGACGAGCAGTACTTC. It encodes CASSYGPSADEQYF. The chain joins TRBV6-5 to TRBJ2-7; D gene uncertain. This CDR3 is 14 amino acids long. Germline V gene sequence: CDR1 MNHEY, CDR2 SVGAGI. V was cut by 3 bases and J by 5 bases, with 14 bases left in between.

This clonotype was detected many times. V and J are TRBV7-8 and TRBJ2-6, with D uncertain. Per the germline V gene, CDR1 is SGHVS and CDR2 is FQNEAQ. CDR3 length: 16 residues. The V end lost 5 bases, the J end lost 1 base, and 12 bases lay between the germline ends. The CDR3: CASSLKVPSGANVLTF. CDR3 coding DNA: TGTGCCAGCAGCCTTAAGGTCCCATCTGGGGCCAACGTCCTGACTTTC.

This sequence joins TRBV18 and TRBJ2-3; D remains unclear. The CDR3 spans 17 residues. Trimming removed 0 bases at V and 1 base at J, with 14 bases between. CDR1 is KGHSH, CDR2 LQKENI, per germline. This CDR3 reads CASSPPATTLGTDTQYF. The CDR3 coding sequence is TGTGCCAGCTCACCACCGGCAACGACTTTAGGCACAGATACGCAGTATTTT. The whole variable domain, filled in from reference TRBV18 and TRBJ2-3, reads NAGVMQNPRHLVRRRGQEARLRCSPMKGHSHVYWYRQLPEEGLKFMVYLQKENIIDESGMPKERFSAEFPKEGPSILRIQQVVRGDSAAYFCASSPPATTLGTDTQYFGPGTRLTVL.

This clonotype has just a few counts. The J gene is TRBJ2-7, the V gene TRBV12-3 or TRBV12-4; TRBD1 agrees at 7 bases. The CDR3 is made up of 14 amino acids. V shed 6 bases, J shed 0 bases, and the junction held 5 bases outside the gene matches. Written as DNA, the CDR3 is TGTGCCAGCAGGTTACGGGACAGCTCCTACGAGCAGTACTTC. The encoded protein is CASRLRDSSYEQYF.

This clonotype was recorded many times. This chain uses TRBV6-2 or TRBV6-3 with TRBJ2-7, with D possibly TRBD2 on 5 matching bases. Trimming took off 1 base at V and 3 bases at J, with 10 bases between the two ends. CDR3 length: 14 amino acids. Germline CDR1 and CDR2: MNHEY and SVGEGT. The CDR3 bases are TGTGCCAGCAGTTACTACCGGGGTCACTACGAGCAGTACTTC. Translation: CASSYYRGHYEQYF.

This clonotype was seen many times. The V call is TRBV5-1, the J call TRBJ1-1; 7 positions match TRBD1. The ends lost 4 bases at V and 7 bases at J; junction bases unmatched: 4. Germline CDR1 is SGHRS and CDR2 is YFSETQ. This CDR3 is built from 12 residues. CDR3 in DNA: TGCGCCAGCAGCCCGGGGACAGTTGAAGCTTTCTTT. Amino acids: CASSPGTVEAFF.

This clonotype has a count of ten or more. The genes are TRBV28 and TRBJ2-2; the D is unclear. There are 14 residues in the CDR3. Germline assignment: CDR1 MDHEN and CDR2 SYDVKM. Trimming shortened V by 5 bases and J by 6 bases, and 13 bases separated the two germline ends. The CDR3 bases are TGTGCCAGCAGTCTATTTAGGTGGTCCGGGGAGCTGTTTTTT. It encodes CASSLFRWSGELFF.

In its sample, this clonotype was seen many times. This chain connects TRBV10-3 to TRBJ1-5, with TRBD1 as a possible D gene (6 bases). Germline V CDR1 and CDR2: ENHRY, SYGVKD. V lost 3 bases, J lost 1 base, and 10 bases lay in between. CDR3 length: 15 residues. CDR3 region: CAISEDRLSNQPQHF. As DNA, the CDR3 is TGTGCCATCAGTGAAGACAGGTTGAGCAATCAGCCCCAGCATTTT.

This clonotype has ten or more counts. The chain carries TRBV28 and TRBJ2-3; D is undetermined. The CDR3 is 16 amino acids. V was cut by 6 bases and J by 2 bases, with 18 bases left in between. Germline assignment: CDR1 MDHEN and CDR2 SYDVKM. The CDR3 nucleotides are TGTGCCAGCAGCTCTCTCTGGGGTAAACTCACAGATACGCAGTATTTT. Protein: CASSSLWGKLTDTQYF.

This clonotype was counted many times. The V and J genes are TRBV28 and TRBJ1-5; TRBD1 aligns across 8 bases. Per the germline V gene, CDR1 is MDHEN and CDR2 is SYDVKM. This CDR3 comprises 14 residues. V lost 6 bases and J lost 7; bases outside the gene matches: 8. The CDR3 DNA reads TGTGCCAGCAGCATGGACAGGGAAGGGCAGCCCCAGCATTTT. It encodes CASSMDREGQPQHF.

Comments on this clonotype: A much bigger clone sits one base away, suggesting this may be a read error. The CDR3 carries no conserved terminal phenylalanine or tryptophan, so it likely arises from a read error. The V and J genes are TRBV20-1 and TRBJ2-5; D possibly matches TRBD1 or TRBD2 (5 bases each). V was shortened by 2 bases and J by 1 base, with 14 bases between the two germline ends. Germline lookup yields CDR1 DFQATT and CDR2 SNEGSKA (reference sequence). This CDR3 has 15 amino acids. The CDR3 coding sequence is TGCAGTGCTAGACCGCCGGGACGGGGCCAAGAGACCCAGTACTGC. This sequence encodes CSARPPGRGQETQYC.

For this clonotype: A much larger clone lies one base from this, so it may be a read error. The chain has TRBV5-1 and TRBJ2-4; a possible D gene is TRBD2 (5 bases). The germline CDR1 and CDR2 sequences are SGHRS and YFSETQ. The CDR3 has 15 residues. The CDR3 sequence: CASSFSGPAKNIQNF. CDR3 sequence (DNA): TGCGCCAGCAGCTTCAGCGGCCCAGCCAAAAACATTCAGAACTTC. Supplemented by reference TRBV5-1 and TRBJ2-4, the full variable domain reads KAGVTQTPRYLIKTRGQQVTLSCSPISGHRSVSWYQQTPGQGLQFLFEYFSETQRNKGNFPGRFSGRQFSNSRSEMNVSTLELGDSALYLCASSFSGPAKNIQNFGAGTRLSVL.

This clonotype was seen many times. The V and J genes are TRBV4-3 and TRBJ1-1, with D uncertain. V lost 0 bases and J 2 bases, leaving 7 bases between the germline ends. This CDR3 has 14 residues. Per germline, CDR1 LGHNA and CDR2 YSLEER. CDR3 protein: CASSQEPGNTEAFF. The CDR3 DNA reads TGCGCCAGCAGCCAAGAACCCGGCAACACTGAAGCTTTCTTT.

This clonotype was picked up many times. V and J are TRBV7-2 and TRBJ1-6; D may be TRBD1 (5 bases). Per germline, CDR1 SGHTA and CDR2 FQGNSA. Trimming removed 5 bases at V and 7 bases at J, with 18 bases between. The CDR3 has 16 residues. The CDR3 bases are TGTGCCAGCAGCACCCTCCCGCCCCGGGGGAATTCACCCCTCCACTTT. It codes for CASSTLPPRGNSPLHF.

The table lists this clonotype with many counts. The J gene is TRBJ2-7, the V gene TRBV20-1; 9 bases match TRBD2. V dropped 3 bases and J dropped 0; count of bases not matched to a gene: 6. Germline V CDR1 and CDR2: DFQATT, SNEGSKA (reference sequence). This CDR3 has 15 residues. The CDR3 is CSARRGGPSSYEQYF. CDR3 coding DNA: TGCAGTGCTAGGCGGGGGGGGCCTAGCTCCTACGAGCAGTACTTC.

This clonotype appeared many times. The CDR3 sequence is CSVEGQGVYEQYF. Here the CDR3 DNA reads TGCAGCGTTGAAGGGCAGGGGGTTTACGAGCAGTACTTC. The chain joins TRBV29-1 to TRBJ2-7, with 7 bases identical to TRBD1. The V gene's germline CDR1 is SQVTM and CDR2 ANQGSEA. The CDR3 sequence is 13 residues long. Germline trimming cut 1 base from V and 4 bases from J; bases unmatched to any gene: 4.

In its sample, this clonotype was seen many times. The chain combines TRBV6-1 with TRBJ1-1; D ambiguous. V was shortened by 1 base and J by 3 bases, with 9 bases between the two germline ends. The CDR3 spans 14 residues. The germline V gene encodes CDR1 MNHNS and CDR2 SASEGT. The chain's CDR3 is CASSEDQLHTEAFF. As DNA, the CDR3 is TGTGCCAGCAGTGAAGACCAGCTACACACTGAAGCTTTCTTT.

This clonotype was recorded many times. J is TRBJ2-2 and V is TRBV12-5; no clear D. The CDR3 length is 13 residues. Germline lookup yields CDR1 LGHNT and CDR2 FRNRAP. Deletions cut 2 bases from V and 7 bases from J, with 8 bases between. CDR3 sequence (DNA): TGTGCTAGTGGTTTGAGCCCTCACGGGGAGCTGTTTTTT. Translated, it gives CASGLSPHGELFF.

This clonotype was counted at least ten times. As DNA, the CDR3 is TGTGCCAGCAACTTACACACGGGATTAGGGGAAAAACTGTTTTTT. Protein sequence: CASNLHTGLGEKLFF. The genes are TRBV28 and TRBJ1-4; no definite D call. V was pared by 7 bases and J by 8 bases, with 20 bases between. CDR3 length: 15 amino acids. The V gene's germline CDR1 is MDHEN and CDR2 SYDVKM.

This clonotype has only a few counts. The chain uses TRBV18 and TRBJ2-2, with D unresolved. V lost 3 bases, J lost 2 bases, and 7 bases lay in between. The CDR3 loop spans 14 amino acids. Germline-derived CDR1 and CDR2 are KGHSH and LQKENI. The CDR3 loop reads CASSPLSNTGELFF. Written as DNA, the CDR3 is TGTGCCAGCTCACCCCTTTCCAACACCGGGGAGCTGTTTTTT.

This clonotype came up many times. The V and J genes are TRBV7-2 and TRBJ2-3, with D tentatively TRBD1 (6 bases). V lost 5 bases, J lost 6 bases, and 15 bases lay in between. This CDR3 spans 14 amino acids. Germline V gene lookup returns CDR1 SGHTA and CDR2 FQGNSA. The CDR3 DNA reads as TGTGCCAGCAGCGTAGGAACAGGGAAGGATACGCAGTATTTT. Translated, it gives CASSVGTGKDTQYF.